The rows below give T cell receptor beta chains drawn from one sample of a study of blood T cell repertoires in COVID-19. Produced via immunoSEQ multiplex PCR; TCRdb's table is partial and in-frame only. The table records about 250,000 clones, 80% to 85% of them present only once. Sequenced material: PBMCs or T cells enriched from blood (not recorded which). Receptor source: a man in his forties who had been exposed to COVID-19. CDR3s include the opening cysteine and the closing phenylalanine or tryptophan. Fields, in order: clone size, D gene, J gene, V gene, CDR3 DNA, CDR3 protein. A D gene is named only where the DNA matches it firmly. Only part of the rows carry a size: once, few, many, or a class if the clone is expanded.

.,TRBD2,TRBJ2-7,TRBV7-8,TGTGCCAGCAGCGAGCAAACTAGCGGGAGTTCCTACGAGCAGTACTTC,CASSEQTSGSSYEQYF
.,TRBD1,TRBJ2-7,TRBV10-3,TGTGCCATCAGTGCCTCAGGGGGTTACGAGCAGTACTTC,CAISASGGYEQYF
.,.,TRBJ2-2,TRBV30,TGTGCCTGGCTCCCCCCCCCGGGGACCGGGGAGCTGTTTTTT,CAWLPPPGTGELFF
.,TRBD1,TRBJ1-1,TRBV30,TGTGCCTGGAGTGTAGGACAGGGGGCGACTGAAGCTTTCTTT,CAWSVGQGATEAFF
few,.,TRBJ1-2,TRBV3-1/TRBV3-2,TGTGCCAGCAGCCAAGGGACGGGAGGAGCGAGGGGCTACACCTTC,CASSQGTGGARGYTF
.,TRBD1,TRBJ2-7,TRBV4-1,TGCGCCAGCAGCCATCTCCAGGGGGTGGTCCCCCCGGCACACGAGCAGTACTTC,CASSHLQGVVPPAHEQYF
.,.,TRBJ1-4,TRBV19,TGTGCCAGTAGTATAGAGGACTCACCTAATGAAAAACTGTTTTTT,CASSIEDSPNEKLFF
.,.,TRBJ2-7,TRBV5-6,TGTGCCAGCAGCTTCGTGGACTCTCACGAGCAGTACTTC,CASSFVDSHEQYF
.,.,TRBJ1-1,TRBV30,TGTGCCTGGAGGGGTTCAGGGAACACTGAAGCTTTCTTT,CAWRGSGNTEAFF
.,TRBD2,TRBJ2-7,TRBV6-5,TGTGCCAGCAGCATTGAGGCGGGGGGCTCCTACGAGCAGTACTTC,CASSIEAGGSYEQYF
.,.,TRBJ2-7,TRBV4-1,TGCGCCAGCAGCCAAGGTATCCTAAGCTCCTACGAGCAGTACTTC,CASSQGILSSYEQYF
.,TRBD2,TRBJ2-2,TRBV13,TGTGCCAGCAGCTTAGGCCGGGCGGGAGCCGGGGAGCTGTTTTTT,CASSLGRAGAGELFF
.,.,TRBJ2-1,TRBV5-1,TGCGCCAGCAGCCAGAACTTAGTAGGGGTAGAAGAGCAGTTCTTC,CASSQNLVGVEEQFF
.,.,TRBJ2-2,TRBV13,TGTGCCAGCAGCTTCGGCGGGGCCGAGACCGGGGAGCTGTTTTTT,CASSFGGAETGELFF
.,.,TRBJ1-2,TRBV10-3,TGTGCCATCAGTGAGTCGATGGGTGCAGGCAACTATGGCTACACCTTC,CAISESMGAGNYGYTF
few,.,TRBJ1-3,TRBV6-6,TGTGCCAGTCACGATCCCTCAGCGATAATATATTTT,CASHDPSAIIYF
medium-sized,TRBD1,TRBJ1-4,TRBV7-9,TGTGCCAGCAGCCGAGACAGGGGAAAGAATGAAAAACTGTTTTTT,CASSRDRGKNEKLFF
.,.,TRBJ2-1,TRBV11-3,TGTGCCAGCAGCTTAGCGTGGGGGGAAGTGGCGAATGAGCAGTTCTTC,CASSLAWGEVANEQFF
.,TRBD1,TRBJ2-5,TRBV11-2,TGTGCCAGCAGCACGGACAGGCAAGAGACCCAGTACTTC,CASSTDRQETQYF
.,.,TRBJ1-6,TRBV9,TGTGCCAGCAGCGCTTCGACCCTAGGTATTAGTTCACCCCTCCACTTT,CASSASTLGISSPLHF
.,.,TRBJ2-5,TRBV4-1,TGCGCCAGCAGCCAGGATAGGGGAGAGACCCAGTACTTC,CASSQDRGETQYF
.,.,TRBJ2-5,TRBV12-5,TGTGCTAGTGGTTTGCAGCGCGGACAAGAGACCCAGTACTTC,CASGLQRGQETQYF
.,.,TRBJ2-7,TRBV19,TGTGCCAGTAGTATATTTGGTCGAGGAGCCTACGAGCAGTACTTC,CASSIFGRGAYEQYF
few,.,TRBJ2-7,TRBV30,TGTGCCTGGAGTGTATCCGGCTACGAGCAGTACTTC,CAWSVSGYEQYF
.,.,TRBJ1-2,TRBV7-9,TGTGCCAGCAGCTTAGATCGGTATGGCTACACCTTC,CASSLDRYGYTF
.,.,TRBJ2-1,TRBV12-3/TRBV12-4,TGTGCCAGCAGTAATAGCGGAACTTCCCCGTTCTTC,CASSNSGTSPFF
.,TRBD2,TRBJ2-2,TRBV24-1,TGTGCCACCATCGGGACTAGCGGCGATAGGCTGTTTTTT,CATIGTSGDRLFF
.,.,TRBJ2-5,TRBV6-5,TGTGCCAGCGTCCAGGGCCTGAGGTTTAGCCCCCAGTACTTC,CASVQGLRFSPQYF
.,.,TRBJ2-5,TRBV4-1,TGCGCCAGCAGCCAAGTAGTACGGGATCGAAAGACCCAGTACTTC,CASSQVVRDRKTQYF
.,.,TRBJ1-6,TRBV13,TGTGCCAGCAGCTACCTCGAGGACAACTCCTATAATTCACCCCTCCACTTT,CASSYLEDNSYNSPLHF
.,TRBD2,TRBJ2-7,TRBV19,TGTGCCAGTAGTATAAGTTGGTCTAGCGGGATCCGCGAGCAGTACTTC,CASSISWSSGIREQYF
.,TRBD1,TRBJ1-2,TRBV13,TGTGCCAGCAGCCAAGACAGGGTTTTGGACTATGGCTACACCTTC,CASSQDRVLDYGYTF
once,.,TRBJ2-1,TRBV12-3/TRBV12-4,TGTGCCAGCAGCCCCCTGTTCGGTGAGCAGTTCTTC,CASSPLFGEQFF
.,.,TRBJ2-5,TRBV7-9,TGTGCCGGGACAATGGGCTCAGGGGAGACCCAGTACTTC,CAGTMGSGETQYF
.,TRBD1,TRBJ1-1,TRBV6-4,TGTGCCAGCAGTGAGACAGGGACCAACACTGAAGCTTTCTTT,CASSETGTNTEAFF
once,.,TRBJ2-5,TRBV7-2,TGTGCCAGCAGCTTATTGGGGGGGGCAGAGACCCAGTACTTC,CASSLLGGAETQYF
.,TRBD2,TRBJ2-1,TRBV10-2,TGCGCCAGCAGTGAGGAGTCGCGGGAGTACAATGAGCAGTTCTTC,CASSEESREYNEQFF